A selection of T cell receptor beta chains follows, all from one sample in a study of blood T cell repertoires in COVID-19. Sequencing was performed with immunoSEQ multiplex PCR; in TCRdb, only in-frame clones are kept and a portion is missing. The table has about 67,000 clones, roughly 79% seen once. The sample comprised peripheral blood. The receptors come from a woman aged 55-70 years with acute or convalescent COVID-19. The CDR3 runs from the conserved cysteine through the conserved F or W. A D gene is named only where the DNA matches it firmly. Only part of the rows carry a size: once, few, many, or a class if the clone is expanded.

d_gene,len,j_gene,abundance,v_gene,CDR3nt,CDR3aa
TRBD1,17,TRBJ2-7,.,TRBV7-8,TGTGCCAGCAGCACTAGAGGGGGGGACAGGGGGCGATACGAGCAGTACTTC,CASSTRGGDRGRYEQYF
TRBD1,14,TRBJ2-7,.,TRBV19,TGTGCCAGTAGTATACTGACAGGGATCAACGAGCAGTACTTC,CASSILTGINEQYF
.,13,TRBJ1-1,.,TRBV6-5,TGTGCCAGCAGCTCCTGGACAGTCCACGGGGCTTTCTTT,CASSSWTVHGAFF
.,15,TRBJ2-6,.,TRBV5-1,TGCGCCAGCAGCCCCACCGGCTCTGGGGCCAACGTCCTGACTTTC,CASSPTGSGANVLTF
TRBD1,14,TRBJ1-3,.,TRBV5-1,TGCGCCAGCAGCTTACCGGGACAGGGAAACACCATATATTTT,CASSLPGQGNTIYF
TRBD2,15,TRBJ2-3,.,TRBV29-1,TGCAGCGGTGGCGGGGGGGCCAGCTTCGGAGATACGCAGTATTTT,CSGGGGASFGDTQYF
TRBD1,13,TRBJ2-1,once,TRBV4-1,TGCGCCAGCAGCCAAGATAGGGGACAGGGAAGGTTCTTC,CASSQDRGQGRFF
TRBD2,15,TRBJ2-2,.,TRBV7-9,TGTGCCAGCAGGGGCCCGGCGGGGGACACCGGGGAGCTGTTTTTT,CASRGPAGDTGELFF
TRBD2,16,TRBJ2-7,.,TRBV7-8,TGTGCCAGCAGCTTGGGGCTAGCGGGGACTTCCTACGAGCAGTACTTC,CASSLGLAGTSYEQYF
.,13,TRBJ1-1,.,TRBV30,TGTGCCTGGAGTCCGCCGGACTACACTGAAGCTTTCTTT,CAWSPPDYTEAFF
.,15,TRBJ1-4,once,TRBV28,TGTGCCAGCAGGGGGGAGGGCCCCCGAGGAGAAAAACTGTTTTTT,CASRGEGPRGEKLFF
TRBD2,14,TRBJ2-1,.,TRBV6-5,TGTGCCAGCAGCCGCGGGGGGCCGTACAATGAGCAGTTCTTC,CASSRGGPYNEQFF
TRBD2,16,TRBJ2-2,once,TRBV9,TGTGCCAGCAGCGGGGGACTAGCGGAGGGCGACGGGGAGCTGTTTTTT,CASSGGLAEGDGELFF
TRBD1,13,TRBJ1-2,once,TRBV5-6,TGTGCCAGCAGCTCTCAGGGGGCTGGGGGCTACACCTTC,CASSSQGAGGYTF
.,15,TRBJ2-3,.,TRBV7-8,TGTGCCAGCAGCTTACCGGGGTTAGCAGCAGATACGCAGTATTTT,CASSLPGLAADTQYF
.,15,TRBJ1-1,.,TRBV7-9,TGTGCCAGCAGCCAAACGACCGGGTTGAACACTGAAGCTTTCTTT,CASSQTTGLNTEAFF
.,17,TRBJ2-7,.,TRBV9,TGTGCCAGCAGCCCGTCATCCAGGCCCGTGGTCTCCTACGAGCAGTACTTC,CASSPSSRPVVSYEQYF
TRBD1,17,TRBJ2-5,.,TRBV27,TGTGCCAGCAGTTTATATTCCCCTCAGGGGGCCCAAGAGACCCAGTACTTC,CASSLYSPQGAQETQYF
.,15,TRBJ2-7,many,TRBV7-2,TGTGCCAGCAGCTTAAACCGGGACATCGCGTACGAGCAGTACTTC,CASSLNRDIAYEQYF
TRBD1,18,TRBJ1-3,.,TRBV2,TGTGCCAGCAGTGGGACAGGGGGCCCGACCTACTCTGGAAACACCATATATTTT,CASSGTGGPTYSGNTIYF
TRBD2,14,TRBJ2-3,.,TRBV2,TGTGCCAGCGCCGGGACTAGCGAACAGGTGACGCAGTATTTT,CASAGTSEQVTQYF
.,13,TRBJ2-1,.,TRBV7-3,TGTGCCAGCGGGCCTAGGGGCGGAAATGAGCAGTTCTTC,CASGPRGGNEQFF
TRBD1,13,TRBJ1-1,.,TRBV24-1,TGTGCCACCAGAGGGACAGGGAACACTGAAGCTTTCTTT,CATRGTGNTEAFF
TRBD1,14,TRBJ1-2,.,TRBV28,TGTGCCAGCAGTTTTCTTACAGGGGGGTATGGCTACACCTTC,CASSFLTGGYGYTF
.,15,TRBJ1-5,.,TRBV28,TGTGCCAGCAGTTTAGAGGGGGATAGCAATCAGCCCCAGCATTTT,CASSLEGDSNQPQHF
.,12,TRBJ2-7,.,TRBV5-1,TGCGCCAGCAGCTTGGAAACAGACGAGCAGTACTTC,CASSLETDEQYF
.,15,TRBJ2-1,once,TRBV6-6,TGTGCCAGCAGTTTTTATCCAGGGAAAGCCTATGAGCAGTTCTTC,CASSFYPGKAYEQFF
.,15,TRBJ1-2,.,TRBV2,TGTGCCAGCAGTGCGTCGAGGCCGTCGAGGAGCGGCTACACCTTC,CASSASRPSRSGYTF
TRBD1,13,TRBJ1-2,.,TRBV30,TGTGCCTTCTTCGCGGGACAGCACTATGGCTACACCTTC,CAFFAGQHYGYTF
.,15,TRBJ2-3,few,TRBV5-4,TGTGCCAGCAGCCCCGGTTGGGGCTTCACAGATACGCAGTATTTT,CASSPGWGFTDTQYF
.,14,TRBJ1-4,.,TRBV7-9,TGTGCCAGCAACGTGGGGGCAGGGAATGAAAAACTGTTTTTT,CASNVGAGNEKLFF
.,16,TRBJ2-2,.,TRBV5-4,TGTGCCAGCAGCTTAGAAGGGAGCCGCAACACCGGGGAGCTGTTTTTT,CASSLEGSRNTGELFF
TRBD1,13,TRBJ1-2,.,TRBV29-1,TGCAGCGTTGACGAGGGACAGGCCCCTGGCTACACCTTC,CSVDEGQAPGYTF
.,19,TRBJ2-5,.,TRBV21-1,TGTGCCAGCAGCAAAGGCCACAACCGTAGCGGGGGGACCCAAGAGACCCAGTACTTC,CASSKGHNRSGGTQETQYF
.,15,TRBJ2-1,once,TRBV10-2,TGCGCCAGCAGTCTGTACAGGACCTATCGAGAGGAGCAGTTCTTC,CASSLYRTYREEQFF
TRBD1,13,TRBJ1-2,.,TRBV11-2,TGTGCCAGCAGCCGGGGACAGGGACGCGGCTACACCTTC,CASSRGQGRGYTF
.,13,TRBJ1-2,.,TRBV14,TGTGCCAGCAGCCCCCTCTCTAACTATGGCTACACCTTC,CASSPLSNYGYTF
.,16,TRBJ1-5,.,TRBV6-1,TGTGCCAGCAGTGAAGTCTTTGGACTCTCTTGGCAGCCCCAGCATTTT,CASSEVFGLSWQPQHF
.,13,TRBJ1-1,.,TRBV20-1,TGCAGTGCTAGTGTCGATCTAAACACTGAAGCTTTCTTT,CSASVDLNTEAFF
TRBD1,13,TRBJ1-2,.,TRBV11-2,TGTGCCAGCAGCGTAGACAGGGGCTATGGCTACACCTTC,CASSVDRGYGYTF
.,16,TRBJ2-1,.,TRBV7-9,TGTGCCAGCAGCTTAGTAACTGTGAGGGTGGGCAATGAGCAGTTCTTC,CASSLVTVRVGNEQFF
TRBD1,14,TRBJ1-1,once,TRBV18,TGTGCCAGCTCACCACCGACAGGGGTGACTGAAGCTTTCTTT,CASSPPTGVTEAFF
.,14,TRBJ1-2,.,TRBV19,TGTGCCAGTAGTTCGGTAACTGATAACTATGGCTACACCTTC,CASSSVTDNYGYTF
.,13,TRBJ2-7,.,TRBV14,TGTGCCAGCAGGGCTGGAGGGACTTACGAGCAGTACTTC,CASRAGGTYEQYF
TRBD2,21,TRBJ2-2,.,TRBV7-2,TGTGCCAGCAGCTTAGCGCCCCTCGTGGGCGGGGGGGCCGGTCCCACCGGGGAGCTGTTTTTT,CASSLAPLVGGGAGPTGELFF
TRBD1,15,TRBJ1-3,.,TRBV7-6,TGTGCCAGCAGCTTATGGACAGGCTCTGGAAACACCATATATTTT,CASSLWTGSGNTIYF
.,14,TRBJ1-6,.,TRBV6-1,TGTGCCAGCAGTGAGGGCGGGTTCCTATCACCCCTCCACTTT,CASSEGGFLSPLHF
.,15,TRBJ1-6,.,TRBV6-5,TGTGCCAGCAGTTACTCGATCACGGGTCCATCACCCCTCCACTTT,CASSYSITGPSPLHF
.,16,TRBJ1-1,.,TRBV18,TGTGCCAGCTCCCCCGATGCGCCCGAGTTGTTTACTGAAGCTTTCTTT,CASSPDAPELFTEAFF
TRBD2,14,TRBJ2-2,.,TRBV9,TGTGCCAGCAAGGGGGGACTAGTTGCCGGGGAGCTGTTTTTT,CASKGGLVAGELFF
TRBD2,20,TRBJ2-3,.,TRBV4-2,TGTGCCAGCAGCCATACCGGGACTAGCGGGGGGGGACAGAGCACAGATACGCAGTATTTT,CASSHTGTSGGGQSTDTQYF
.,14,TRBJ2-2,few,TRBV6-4,TGTGCCAGCAAGGCTACAGCGAACACCGGGGAGCTGTTTTTT,CASKATANTGELFF
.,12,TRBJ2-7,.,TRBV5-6,TGTGCCAGCAGCTGGGCCGGGGGCGAGCAGTACTTC,CASSWAGGEQYF
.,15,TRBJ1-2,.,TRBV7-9,TGTGCCAGCAGCTCTGGGGCCAGGGTTAACTATGGCTACACCTTC,CASSSGARVNYGYTF